The rows below give T cell receptor beta chains drawn from one sample of a study of cytomegalovirus exposure and HLA in healthy donors. Sequencing was performed with immunoSEQ multiplex PCR; in TCRdb, only in-frame clones are kept and a portion is missing. The sample has fewer than 150,000 clones, about 91% seen once. Sequenced input: PBMCs. Receptors were obtained from a woman aged 18-30 years in good health and CMV-seropositive. Each CDR3 is given with its conserved first and last residue. D genes are given only for firm matches. For some rows the clone size is stated as once, few or many, or as a class when expanded; others skip it.

cdr3_length	clone_size	v_call	d_call	j_call	cdr3_aa	cdr3_nt
14	few	TRBV28	TRBD2	TRBJ2-7	CASRVSGELYEQYF	TGTGCCAGCAGGGTGAGCGGGGAGCTCTACGAGCAGTACTTC
17	NA	TRBV27	TRBD2	TRBJ2-1	CASSTFSGTFSYNEQFF	TGTGCCAGCTCGACCTTTAGCGGGACCTTCTCCTACAATGAGCAGTTCTTC
15	NA	TRBV27	NA	TRBJ1-1	CASSLVKQLNTEAFF	TGTGCCAGCAGTTTAGTCAAACAGTTGAACACTGAAGCTTTCTTT
16	NA	TRBV7-2	NA	TRBJ1-2	CASSLASQGSNYGYTF	TGTGCCAGCAGCTTAGCTAGTCAGGGGTCTAACTATGGCTACACCTTC
16	NA	TRBV28	TRBD1	TRBJ2-1	CATNPDRGVPYNEQFF	TGTGCCACCAACCCAGACAGGGGGGTCCCCTACAATGAGCAGTTCTTC
15	NA	TRBV6-6	NA	TRBJ1-5	CASSYSGGGSQPQHF	TGTGCCAGCAGTTACTCAGGGGGTGGGAGTCAGCCCCAGCATTTT
16	NA	TRBV6-6	TRBD2	TRBJ2-4	CASSGLAITAKNIQYF	TGTGCCAGCAGCGGACTAGCAATAACGGCCAAAAACATTCAGTACTTC
13	NA	TRBV2	NA	TRBJ1-6	CASGGASNSPLHF	TGTGCCAGTGGGGGCGCATCGAATTCACCCCTCCACTTT
14	few	TRBV29-1	TRBD2	TRBJ2-1	CSVVTAGDYNEQFF	TGCAGCGTTGTAACAGCGGGGGACTACAATGAGCAGTTCTTC
13	NA	TRBV30	TRBD1	TRBJ1-4	CAWGTGVNEKLFF	TGTGCCTGGGGGACAGGGGTGAATGAAAAACTGTTTTTT
13	NA	TRBV4-2	NA	TRBJ1-1	CASNQWRAAEAFF	TGTGCCAGCAACCAATGGCGGGCGGCTGAAGCTTTCTTT
16	NA	TRBV6-6	TRBD1	TRBJ1-3	CASSYNLPGQGDTIYF	TGTGCCAGCAGTTACAATCTTCCGGGACAGGGAGACACCATATATTTT
16	NA	TRBV5-1	TRBD1	TRBJ1-6	CASSPGTGPSNSPLHF	TGCGCCAGCAGCCCGGGGACAGGCCCTTCAAATTCACCCCTCCACTTT
14	NA	TRBV6-5	TRBD1	TRBJ2-3	CASSDRDRGDTQYF	TGTGCCAGCAGCGATAGGGACAGGGGAGATACGCAGTATTTT
14	NA	TRBV18	TRBD2	TRBJ2-7	CASSPSGRAGEQYF	TGTGCCAGCTCACCTAGCGGGAGGGCCGGGGAGCAGTACTTC
12	NA	TRBV2	NA	TRBJ1-2	CASSVSRYGYTF	TGTGCCAGCAGTGTGTCACGGTATGGCTACACCTTC
17	NA	TRBV5-1	TRBD2	TRBJ2-1	CASSSGIAGSSYNEQFF	TGCGCCAGCAGCTCCGGGATAGCGGGGAGCTCCTACAATGAGCAGTTCTTC
18	NA	TRBV5-4	TRBD2	TRBJ2-5	CASSLGRARNSGGETQYF	TGTGCCAGCAGCTTGGGGAGGGCTAGAAATAGCGGGGGAGAGACCCAGTACTTC
15	NA	TRBV11-2	TRBD2	TRBJ2-1	CASSPRTSGEGEQFF	TGTGCCAGCAGCCCGCGCACTAGCGGGGAGGGTGAGCAGTTCTTC
13	once	TRBV5-1	TRBD2	TRBJ2-3	CASRTSTGDTQYF	TGCGCCAGCCGGACTAGTACAGGAGATACGCAGTATTTT
16	NA	TRBV5-1	NA	TRBJ1-1	CASSLGTVSPDTEAFF	TGCGCCAGCAGCTTGGGGACAGTGAGCCCGGACACTGAAGCTTTCTTT
14	NA	TRBV19	NA	TRBJ2-2	CASSIDGPTGELFF	TGTGCCAGTAGTATAGATGGGCCGACCGGGGAGCTGTTTTTT
14	few	TRBV5-4	TRBD1	TRBJ1-6	CASSGGQDYSPLHF	TGTGCCAGCAGCGGAGGACAGGATTATTCACCCCTCCACTTT
14	NA	TRBV30	NA	TRBJ2-3	CAWSVIADRDTQYF	TGTGCCTGGAGTGTGATAGCGGATAGAGATACGCAGTATTTT
11	NA	TRBV29-1	NA	TRBJ1-2	CSGVGGNGYTF	TGCAGCGGGGTAGGGGGAAATGGCTACACCTTC
14	NA	TRBV5-1	TRBD1	TRBJ1-4	CASSPQGGREKLFF	TGCGCCAGCAGCCCTCAGGGGGGACGGGAAAAACTGTTTTTT
13	once	TRBV25-1	NA	TRBJ1-1	CASRLGGLTEAFF	TGTGCCAGCAGGCTGGGTGGACTCACTGAAGCTTTCTTT
17	NA	TRBV11-2	TRBD1	TRBJ2-1	CASSLSGYLQGANEQFF	TGTGCCAGCAGCTTATCTGGGTACCTACAGGGGGCCAATGAGCAGTTCTTC
12	NA	TRBV4-3	TRBD2	TRBJ2-4	CASSQEAGIQYF	TGCGCCAGCAGCCAAGAAGCGGGAATCCAGTACTTC
16	once	TRBV6-1	TRBD2	TRBJ2-3	CASSEIASGRPDTQYF	TGTGCCAGCAGTGAAATAGCTAGCGGGAGGCCAGATACGCAGTATTTT
15	NA	TRBV28	NA	TRBJ1-1	CASSTGGASNTEAFF	TGTGCCAGCTCGACCGGTGGGGCTTCGAACACTGAAGCTTTCTTT
16	NA	TRBV5-1	TRBD1	TRBJ1-1	CASSLRMQGGNTEAFF	TGCGCCAGCAGCTTAAGAATGCAGGGGGGGAACACTGAAGCTTTCTTT
14	NA	TRBV28	TRBD1	TRBJ1-1	CASRTGTVRTEAFF	TGTGCCAGCAGAACCGGGACAGTACGAACTGAAGCTTTCTTT
15	NA	TRBV10-2	NA	TRBJ1-1	CASSEVGQGKTEAFF	TGCGCCAGCAGTGAGGTAGGCCAGGGCAAAACTGAAGCTTTCTTT
14	once	TRBV28	TRBD1	TRBJ1-6	CASRGTGWDSPLHF	TGTGCCAGCAGGGGGACAGGGTGGGATTCACCCCTCCACTTT
11	NA	TRBV10-3	NA	TRBJ2-1	CAISGSDEQFF	TGTGCCATCAGTGGTAGCGATGAGCAGTTCTTC
13	NA	TRBV6-5	TRBD2	TRBJ2-1	CASRGLASDEQFF	TGTGCCAGCAGAGGACTAGCGTCGGATGAGCAGTTCTTC
17	NA	TRBV15	TRBD2	TRBJ2-3	CATSRRTSGSWADTQYF	TGTGCCACCAGCAGGCGGACTAGCGGGAGTTGGGCAGATACGCAGTATTTT
16	NA	TRBV7-2	NA	TRBJ2-1	CASSLAFGSSYNEQFF	TGTGCCAGCAGCTTAGCGTTTGGGAGTTCCTACAATGAGCAGTTCTTC
20	NA	TRBV5-4	TRBD1	TRBJ1-1	CASSGSAGTAKAPMNTEAFF	TGTGCCAGCAGCGGATCGGCCGGGACAGCAAAAGCCCCCATGAACACTGAAGCTTTCTTT
18	NA	TRBV5-8	TRBD1	TRBJ1-2	CASSGTLPGQGLKTGYTF	TGTGCCAGCAGCGGGACCCTGCCGGGACAGGGGTTGAAAACTGGCTACACCTTC
14	NA	TRBV7-8	TRBD1	TRBJ2-5	CASSSSGGPETQYF	TGTGCCAGCAGCTCCTCAGGGGGACCAGAGACCCAGTACTTC
16	NA	TRBV9	TRBD2	TRBJ2-1	CASSPMASGGGNEQFF	TGTGCCAGCAGCCCAATGGCTAGCGGGGGAGGAAATGAGCAGTTCTTC
13	NA	TRBV13	TRBD1	TRBJ1-2	CASSHDRGGGYTF	TGTGCCAGCAGCCACGACAGGGGCGGCGGCTACACCTTC
16	NA	TRBV4-2	NA	TRBJ2-1	CASSQETGSSYNEQFF	TGTGCCAGCAGCCAAGAAACGGGGAGCTCCTACAATGAGCAGTTCTTC
14	NA	TRBV6-5	NA	TRBJ2-7	CASSYRAATYEQYF	TGTGCCAGCAGTTACAGAGCAGCGACCTACGAGCAGTACTTC
15	NA	TRBV7-3	TRBD1	TRBJ2-7	CASSLTGQGLHEQYF	TGTGCCAGCAGCTTAACCGGACAGGGTTTACACGAGCAGTACTTC
19	NA	TRBV2	TRBD2	TRBJ2-4	CASSEGFASGALAKNIQYF	TGTGCCAGCAGTGAAGGTTTCGCTAGCGGTGCTCTAGCCAAAAACATTCAGTACTTC
14	NA	TRBV5-6	TRBD1	TRBJ2-7	CASSYGTGAYEQYF	TGTGCCAGCAGCTACGGGACAGGGGCCTACGAGCAGTACTTC
12	NA	TRBV5-1	NA	TRBJ1-2	CASSSVVGGYTF	TGCGCCAGCAGCTCGGTCGTCGGGGGCTACACCTTC
15	NA	TRBV30	TRBD2	TRBJ2-5	CAWRGGSGRAETQYF	TGTGCCTGGAGAGGGGGAAGCGGGAGGGCAGAGACCCAGTACTTC
15	NA	TRBV5-5	NA	TRBJ1-4	CASSVREATNEKLFF	TGTGCCAGCAGCGTGAGGGAAGCAACTAATGAAAAACTGTTTTTT
15	NA	TRBV27	TRBD2	TRBJ2-3	CASSGLAGLTDTQYF	TGTGCCAGCAGTGGACTAGCGGGACTCACAGATACGCAGTATTTT
14	NA	TRBV7-3	NA	TRBJ2-2	CASSSEPRVGELFF	TGTGCCAGCAGCTCCGAACCACGGGTGGGGGAGCTGTTTTTT
16	NA	TRBV12-1	NA	TRBJ1-1	CASSQEKTGGHTEAFF	TGTGCCAGCAGCCAAGAGAAGACAGGGGGCCACACTGAAGCTTTCTTT
13	NA	TRBV5-1	NA	TRBJ1-2	CASSLVDNYGYTF	TGCGCCAGCAGCTTGGTCGACAATTATGGCTACACCTTC
13	once	TRBV5-1	NA	TRBJ1-2	CASREGRGRGYTF	TGCGCCAGCAGGGAAGGACGGGGTCGGGGCTACACCTTC
15	NA	TRBV7-9	NA	TRBJ1-6	CASSLRQGNNSPLHF	TGTGCCAGCAGCTTGAGGCAGGGGAATAATTCACCCCTCCACTTT
12	NA	TRBV7-9	TRBD1	TRBJ1-6	CASSLPPGQEHF	TGTGCCAGCAGCTTACCTCCGGGACAGGAACACTTT
14	NA	TRBV18	TRBD1	TRBJ1-6	CASSPDRAGGILHF	TGTGCCAGCTCACCCGACAGGGCGGGTGGTATCCTCCACTTT